Listed below are T cell receptor beta chains from one sample, sequenced in a study of graft-versus-host responses after intestinal transplantation. Here immunoSEQ multiplex PCR was the method, and the copy in TCRdb shows in-frame clones only, minus some. The sample lists about 10,000 clones; about 91% were seen once. Sequences were derived from PBMCs, sampled around 43 days after intestinal transplantation. Receptors were obtained from a human patient who received an intestinal transplant, so some T cells may come from the graft donor. The CDR3 runs from the conserved cysteine through the conserved F or W. A D gene is named only where the DNA matches it firmly. Some rows have no size entry. The others give once, few or many, or a class for an expanded clone.

>-|-|TRBJ2-7|TRBV7-9|13
CASSLEGTYEQYF
TGTGCCAGCAGCTTGGAGGGGACCTACGAGCAGTACTTC
>-|-|TRBJ2-3|TRBV18|14
CASSPPTRSDTQYF
TGTGCCAGCTCACCGCCGACTAGATCAGATACGCAGTATTTT
>-|-|TRBJ1-1|TRBV9|14
CASSPMTMNTEAFF
TGTGCCAGCAGTCCCATGACGATGAACACTGAAGCTTTCTTT
>TRBD1|-|TRBJ1-1|TRBV5-6|16
CASSMETDRLWSEAFF
TGTGCCAGCAGCATGGAAACGGACAGGCTTTGGAGTGAAGCTTTCTTT
>-|-|TRBJ2-1|TRBV6-7|13
CASSTGLDNEQFF
TGTGCCAGCAGTACGGGACTTGACAATGAGCAGTTCTTC
>-|-|TRBJ1-1|TRBV6-6|16
CASSYQGPWGSTEAFF
TGTGCCAGCAGTTACCAAGGACCCTGGGGGTCCACTGAAGCTTTCTTT
>-|-|TRBJ1-5|TRBV19|14
CASKQGHSNQPQHF
TGTGCCAGTAAACAGGGACATAGCAATCAGCCCCAGCATTTT
>-|once|TRBJ2-5|TRBV7-9|10
CASSEETQYF
TGTGCCAGCAGTGAGGAGACCCAGTACTTC
>-|-|TRBJ1-2|TRBV5-1|15
CASSPAGPHSYGYTF
TGCGCCAGCAGCCCTGCGGGTCCCCACTCCTATGGCTACACCTTC
>-|-|TRBJ1-3|TRBV18|13
CASSPSGGNAIYF
TGTGCCAGCTCACCAAGCGGTGGTAATGCCATATATTTT